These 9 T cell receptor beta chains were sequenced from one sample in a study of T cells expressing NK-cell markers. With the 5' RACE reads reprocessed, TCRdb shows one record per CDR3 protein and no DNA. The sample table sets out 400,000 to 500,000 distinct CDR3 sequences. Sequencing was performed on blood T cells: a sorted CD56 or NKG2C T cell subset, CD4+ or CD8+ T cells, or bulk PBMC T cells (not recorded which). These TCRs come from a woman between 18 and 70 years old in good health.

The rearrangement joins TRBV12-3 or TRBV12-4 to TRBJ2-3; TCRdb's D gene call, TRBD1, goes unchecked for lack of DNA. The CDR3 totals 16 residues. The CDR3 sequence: CASSFIEGRGLNTQYF.

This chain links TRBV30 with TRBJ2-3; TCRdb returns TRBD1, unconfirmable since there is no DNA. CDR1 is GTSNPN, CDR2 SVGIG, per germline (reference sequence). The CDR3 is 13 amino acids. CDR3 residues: CAWRTGFTDTQYF. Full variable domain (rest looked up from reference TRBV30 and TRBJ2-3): SQTIHQWPATLVQPVGSPLSLECTVEGTSNPNLYWYRQAAGRGLQLLFYSVGIGQISSEVPQNLSASRPQDRQFILSSKKLLLSDSGFYLCAWRTGFTDTQYFGPGTRLTVL.

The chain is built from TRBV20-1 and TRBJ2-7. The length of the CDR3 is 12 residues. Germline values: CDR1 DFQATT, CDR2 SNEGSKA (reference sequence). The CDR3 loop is CSAQRTTYEQYF.

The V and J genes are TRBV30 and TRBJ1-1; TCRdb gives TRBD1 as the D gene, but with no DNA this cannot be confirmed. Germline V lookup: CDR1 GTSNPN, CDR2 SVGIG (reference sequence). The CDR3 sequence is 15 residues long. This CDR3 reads CAWSLAGTVNTEAFF.

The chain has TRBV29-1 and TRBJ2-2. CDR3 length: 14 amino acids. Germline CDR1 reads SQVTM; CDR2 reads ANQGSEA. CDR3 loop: CSVGHSTNTGELFF.

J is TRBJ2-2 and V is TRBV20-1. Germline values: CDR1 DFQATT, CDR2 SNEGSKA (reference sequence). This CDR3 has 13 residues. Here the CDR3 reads CSARRPATGELFF.

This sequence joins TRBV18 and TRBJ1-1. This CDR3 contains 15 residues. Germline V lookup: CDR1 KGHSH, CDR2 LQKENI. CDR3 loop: CASSPTEVGSTEAFF.

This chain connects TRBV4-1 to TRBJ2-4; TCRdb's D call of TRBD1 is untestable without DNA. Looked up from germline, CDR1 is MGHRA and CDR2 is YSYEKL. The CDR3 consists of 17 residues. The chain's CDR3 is CASSQTTGDVAKNIQYF.

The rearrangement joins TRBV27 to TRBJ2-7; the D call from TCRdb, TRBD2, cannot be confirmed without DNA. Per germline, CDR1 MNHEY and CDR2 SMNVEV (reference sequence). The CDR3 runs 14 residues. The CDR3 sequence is CASSFWPAGYEQYF.